This record looks at one T cell receptor (beta chain) sequence and its context. No antigen is known for it. Germline V gene sequence: CDR1 LNHDA, CDR2 SQIVND (reference sequence). The V end was cut by 5 bases, the J end by 3 bases, with 14 bases between. The CDR3 is made up of 15 amino acids. These data come from a study of T cell repertoires in cytomegalovirus infection. The wider study: TCR beta signatures that were public indicated CMV infection and matching HLA type.

MiXCR was run by TCRdb on the reads, yielding one entry per CDR3 protein. The data show about 680,000 distinct CDR3 sequences, more than 20% seen once. General study points: Cumulative frequency of public TCR beta families picked out carriers of CMV plus the relevant HLA. The ex vivo response was dominated by HLA-C-restricted CMV-specific TCR beta clonotypes.

Specimen: CD8+ T cells from PBMCs. The chain carries TRBV19 and TRBJ2-1; tentative D call: TRBD2 (5 bases). The receptor's source is a human donor in good health (CMV status not recorded). Some clones in this sample may be carry-over from other donors' samples. This CDR3 reads CASSLKRLFYNEQFF. DNA of the CDR3: TGTGCCAGTAGTCTCAAACGACTATTCTACAATGAGCAGTTCTTC.